The clone carrying this T cell receptor beta chain was detected only once. With 60 Vbeta and 13 Jbeta primers, the PCR was carried out. The repertoire was sequenced with immunoSEQ multiplex PCR; TCRdb's copy has only in-frame clones and lacks some. The sample shows tens of thousands of clones, roughly 80% of them seen only once. These data come from a study of cytomegalovirus exposure and HLA in healthy donors. The CDR3 spans 13 residues. With 0 bases removed from V and 9 bases from J, the gap between germline ends came to 10 bases. CDR1 and CDR2 (germline): SGHRS, YFSETQ. The sequence derives from a woman aged 18 to 35 in good health and CMV-seropositive. Input material: PBMCs. V gene TRBV5-1 combines with J gene TRBJ2-1; D is undetermined. Here the CDR3 reads CASSLVRGVEQFF. CDR3 sequence (DNA): TGCGCCAGCAGCTTGGTCCGAGGCGTTGAGCAGTTCTTC.